This is a list of T cell receptor beta chains from one sample in a study of human versus mouse CDR3 diversity and MHC coevolution. Clones were sequenced by immunoSEQ multiplex PCR, and TCRdb holds only the in-frame ones, with some missing. This sample has tens of thousands of clones, with about 94% found just once. The sample taken for sequencing was naive CD4+ T cells from blood. These receptors came from a person aged 30 to 69 in good health. Each CDR3 is given with its conserved first and last residue. The D gene is left open where the match is weak. Not every row has a clone size; where given, it reads once, few, many or a size class.

cdr3_nt: TGTGCCTCCGGACAGGGAGGACAGACCGACTATGGCTACACCTTC; cdr3_aa: CASGQGGQTDYGYTF; j_call: TRBJ1-2; clone_size: .; v_call: TRBV10-3; d_call: TRBD1
cdr3_nt: TGTGCCAGTAGTGTACAGGGGGCACAATATGGCTACACCTTC; cdr3_aa: CASSVQGAQYGYTF; j_call: TRBJ1-2; clone_size: few; v_call: TRBV19; d_call: TRBD1
cdr3_nt: TGTGCCAGTACCCCGCTCGCCAGGGGTGGAAACATTCAGTACTTC; cdr3_aa: CASTPLARGGNIQYF; j_call: TRBJ2-4; clone_size: .; v_call: TRBV19; d_call: .
cdr3_nt: TGTGCCAGCAGCTTAACACAGGGCTACGAGCAGTACTTC; cdr3_aa: CASSLTQGYEQYF; j_call: TRBJ2-7; clone_size: .; v_call: TRBV7-3; d_call: .
cdr3_nt: TGTGCCAGCAGCTTGGTTCCAAGAGACGGACTAGATCAGCCCCAGCATTTT; cdr3_aa: CASSLVPRDGLDQPQHF; j_call: TRBJ1-5; clone_size: .; v_call: TRBV7-7; d_call: .
cdr3_nt: TGTGCCAGTAGTTCTCGGGGGGGCTACGAGCAGTACTTC; cdr3_aa: CASSSRGGYEQYF; j_call: TRBJ2-7; clone_size: .; v_call: TRBV19; d_call: TRBD2
cdr3_nt: TGCGCCAGCAGCCCGACAGTCCTGAACACTGAAGCTTTCTTT; cdr3_aa: CASSPTVLNTEAFF; j_call: TRBJ1-1; clone_size: once; v_call: TRBV4-3; d_call: .
cdr3_nt: TGTGCCAGCTCACGAGCGGAGACTAGCGGGGCCGCCTCCTACGAGCAGTACTTC; cdr3_aa: CASSRAETSGAASYEQYF; j_call: TRBJ2-7; clone_size: .; v_call: TRBV18; d_call: TRBD2
cdr3_nt: TGTGCCAGCAGTTGGGACTACGGCACCGAGCAGTACTTC; cdr3_aa: CASSWDYGTEQYF; j_call: TRBJ2-7; clone_size: .; v_call: TRBV25-1; d_call: TRBD2
cdr3_nt: TGCGCCAGCAGCCAAGGATTGGGCAGAGACTACGAGCAGTACTTC; cdr3_aa: CASSQGLGRDYEQYF; j_call: TRBJ2-7; clone_size: .; v_call: TRBV4-3; d_call: .
cdr3_nt: TGTGCCAGCAGCTTAGAATATAGCAATCAGCCCCAGCATTTT; cdr3_aa: CASSLEYSNQPQHF; j_call: TRBJ1-5; clone_size: .; v_call: TRBV7-6; d_call: .
cdr3_nt: TGTGCCAGAAGCTTGATCATTGGCAATCAGCCCCAGCATTTT; cdr3_aa: CARSLIIGNQPQHF; j_call: TRBJ1-5; clone_size: .; v_call: TRBV5-3; d_call: .
cdr3_nt: TGTGCCAGCATCAACTCCGGGACAGGGGGTCGGAACGAGCAGTACTTC; cdr3_aa: CASINSGTGGRNEQYF; j_call: TRBJ2-7; clone_size: .; v_call: TRBV27; d_call: TRBD1
cdr3_nt: TGTGCCTGGAGTATGGGGGCGCAGGGCTACACCTTC; cdr3_aa: CAWSMGAQGYTF; j_call: TRBJ1-2; clone_size: once; v_call: TRBV30; d_call: .
cdr3_nt: TGCAGCGTTGGGGAGGGTACTAATGAAAAACTGTTTTTT; cdr3_aa: CSVGEGTNEKLFF; j_call: TRBJ1-4; clone_size: .; v_call: TRBV29-1; d_call: .
cdr3_nt: TGTGCCAGCAGTTTCACAACAGGGGCCCCCTATGGCTACACCTTC; cdr3_aa: CASSFTTGAPYGYTF; j_call: TRBJ1-2; clone_size: .; v_call: TRBV27; d_call: TRBD1
cdr3_nt: TGTGCCAGCAGCGTCGACACCCATGGCAATCAGCCCCAGCATTTT; cdr3_aa: CASSVDTHGNQPQHF; j_call: TRBJ1-5; clone_size: .; v_call: TRBV9; d_call: .
cdr3_nt: TGTGCCAGCAGTTACGGCCGGGAATCACCCCTCCACTTT; cdr3_aa: CASSYGRESPLHF; j_call: TRBJ1-6; clone_size: .; v_call: TRBV6-6; d_call: .
cdr3_nt: TGTGCCAGCAGCTTGGAGGTCGCGGGGGGGCCCTACAATGAGCAGTTCTTC; cdr3_aa: CASSLEVAGGPYNEQFF; j_call: TRBJ2-1; clone_size: once; v_call: TRBV5-8; d_call: TRBD2
cdr3_nt: TGCGCCAGCAGCCAAGAGGCGAGGGGGTCAGGGTATGGCTACACCTTC; cdr3_aa: CASSQEARGSGYGYTF; j_call: TRBJ1-2; clone_size: .; v_call: TRBV4-3; d_call: .
cdr3_nt: TGCAGCGTTGCACAGGGGAACGGGAATCAGCCCCAGCATTTT; cdr3_aa: CSVAQGNGNQPQHF; j_call: TRBJ1-5; clone_size: .; v_call: TRBV29-1; d_call: TRBD1
cdr3_nt: TGTGCCAGCAGCGGACAGGGGAAGTCCTACGAGCAGTACTTC; cdr3_aa: CASSGQGKSYEQYF; j_call: TRBJ2-7; clone_size: .; v_call: TRBV9; d_call: TRBD1
cdr3_nt: TGTGCCAGCAGCCTAGGACAGTATGGCTACACCTTC; cdr3_aa: CASSLGQYGYTF; j_call: TRBJ1-2; clone_size: .; v_call: TRBV7-2; d_call: .
cdr3_nt: TGTGCCAGCAGCTCCCCTCCCGGGACAGGGGGCGCTGGCTATGGCTACACCTTC; cdr3_aa: CASSSPPGTGGAGYGYTF; j_call: TRBJ1-2; clone_size: .; v_call: TRBV7-9; d_call: TRBD1
cdr3_nt: TGTGCCAGCAGCTTTCTGACAGGGGGCTACGAGCAGTACTTC; cdr3_aa: CASSFLTGGYEQYF; j_call: TRBJ2-7; clone_size: .; v_call: TRBV7-6; d_call: TRBD1
cdr3_nt: TGTGCCAGCAGCCAGCGCATACAGGGGGCTCTCTTGAACACTGAAGCTTTCTTT; cdr3_aa: CASSQRIQGALLNTEAFF; j_call: TRBJ1-1; clone_size: .; v_call: TRBV14; d_call: TRBD1
cdr3_nt: TGCGCCAGCAGCTTGGGTTCCTCAGATACGCAGTATTTT; cdr3_aa: CASSLGSSDTQYF; j_call: TRBJ2-3; clone_size: .; v_call: TRBV5-1; d_call: .
cdr3_nt: TGTGCCAGCACCCAGGGCACAGATACGCAGTATTTT; cdr3_aa: CASTQGTDTQYF; j_call: TRBJ2-3; clone_size: .; v_call: TRBV11-2; d_call: .
cdr3_nt: TGTGCCAGCAGCCCTCCGGGGAATGAGCAGTTCTTC; cdr3_aa: CASSPPGNEQFF; j_call: TRBJ2-1; clone_size: .; v_call: TRBV7-2; d_call: .
cdr3_nt: TGTGCCAGCTCACCCGGAGGACAGGGCCTCTACGAGCAGTACTTC; cdr3_aa: CASSPGGQGLYEQYF; j_call: TRBJ2-7; clone_size: .; v_call: TRBV18; d_call: TRBD1
cdr3_nt: TGCGCCAGCAGCCCACAGGCGGGAGGGGGCCAGAACTATGGCTACACCTTC; cdr3_aa: CASSPQAGGGQNYGYTF; j_call: TRBJ1-2; clone_size: .; v_call: TRBV5-4; d_call: TRBD1
cdr3_nt: TGTGCCAGCTCACCAAGCCAAACAGGGACGGAAGGCTACACCTTC; cdr3_aa: CASSPSQTGTEGYTF; j_call: TRBJ1-2; clone_size: .; v_call: TRBV18; d_call: .
cdr3_nt: TGTGCCAGCTCACCGGAAAGACAGGGGTTCCACACTGAAGCTTTCTTT; cdr3_aa: CASSPERQGFHTEAFF; j_call: TRBJ1-1; clone_size: .; v_call: TRBV18; d_call: TRBD1
cdr3_nt: TGTGCCAGCAGTCTCAGGGTTGGGAACACTGAAGCTTTCTTT; cdr3_aa: CASSLRVGNTEAFF; j_call: TRBJ1-1; clone_size: .; v_call: TRBV7-3; d_call: .
cdr3_nt: TGTGCCAGCAGCATACAGGGGGGAACTGAAGCTTTCTTT; cdr3_aa: CASSIQGGTEAFF; j_call: TRBJ1-1; clone_size: .; v_call: TRBV7-8; d_call: TRBD1
cdr3_nt: TGTGCCAGCAGCTTGGTCCGGACTAGCGGCATTACCTACAATGAGCAGTTCTTC; cdr3_aa: CASSLVRTSGITYNEQFF; j_call: TRBJ2-1; clone_size: once; v_call: TRBV5-4; d_call: TRBD2
cdr3_nt: TGTGCCAGCAGCCTCTCAGCGGGAGGCCTCTACGAGCAGTACTTC; cdr3_aa: CASSLSAGGLYEQYF; j_call: TRBJ2-7; clone_size: once; v_call: TRBV5-4; d_call: TRBD2
cdr3_nt: TGTGCCAGCAGCTTACCGACTAACACCCCCTGGCAGTACTTC; cdr3_aa: CASSLPTNTPWQYF; j_call: TRBJ2-7; clone_size: .; v_call: TRBV7-2; d_call: .
cdr3_nt: TGTGCCAGAAGCTTGGAGATCGGGGGGACAGGGGAGAGAGAGCAGTACTTC; cdr3_aa: CARSLEIGGTGEREQYF; j_call: TRBJ2-7; clone_size: .; v_call: TRBV5-3; d_call: TRBD1
cdr3_nt: TGTGCCTGGAGTGAGACAGCGGAAGCTTTCTTT; cdr3_aa: CAWSETAEAFF; j_call: TRBJ1-1; clone_size: .; v_call: TRBV30; d_call: .
cdr3_nt: TGTGCCAGCAGTTACTCACGCGGGAGCTACGAGCAGTACTTC; cdr3_aa: CASSYSRGSYEQYF; j_call: TRBJ2-7; clone_size: .; v_call: TRBV6-5; d_call: TRBD2
cdr3_nt: TGTGCCAGCACCGACAGGGTGGGCACAGATACGCAGTATTTT; cdr3_aa: CASTDRVGTDTQYF; j_call: TRBJ2-3; clone_size: once; v_call: TRBV7-2; d_call: TRBD1
cdr3_nt: TGTGCCAGCAGCCGCGGGACTAGCGGGGGATATGAGCAGTTCTTC; cdr3_aa: CASSRGTSGGYEQFF; j_call: TRBJ2-1; clone_size: .; v_call: TRBV5-4; d_call: TRBD2
cdr3_nt: TGTGCCAGCTCACCAATGGGAGGCGGGGCCTACAATGAGCAGTTCTTC; cdr3_aa: CASSPMGGGAYNEQFF; j_call: TRBJ2-1; clone_size: .; v_call: TRBV18; d_call: .
cdr3_nt: TGTGCCACGCTGTCGGGCTCCTACAATGAGCAGTTCTTC; cdr3_aa: CATLSGSYNEQFF; j_call: TRBJ2-1; clone_size: .; v_call: TRBV6-5; d_call: .
cdr3_nt: TGTGCCAGCAGCGTCCGGGACAGGGGACAAGAGACCCAGTACTTC; cdr3_aa: CASSVRDRGQETQYF; j_call: TRBJ2-5; clone_size: .; v_call: TRBV7-8; d_call: TRBD1
cdr3_nt: TGTGCCAGCAGCTCTCCGGGTTTGGATGAAAAACTGTTTTTT; cdr3_aa: CASSSPGLDEKLFF; j_call: TRBJ1-4; clone_size: .; v_call: TRBV5-4; d_call: .
cdr3_nt: TGTGCCAGCAGCAATCCAGGGCAGCACGAAGCTTTCTTT; cdr3_aa: CASSNPGQHEAFF; j_call: TRBJ1-1; clone_size: few; v_call: TRBV9; d_call: .
cdr3_nt: TGTGCCAGCAGTTACGTTCACAGGGGGCTGGACGAGCAGTACTTC; cdr3_aa: CASSYVHRGLDEQYF; j_call: TRBJ2-7; clone_size: .; v_call: TRBV6-6; d_call: TRBD1
cdr3_nt: TGTGCCAGCAGCCAAGAGGGGGGGCAGCCCCAGCATTTT; cdr3_aa: CASSQEGGQPQHF; j_call: TRBJ1-5; clone_size: .; v_call: TRBV4-2; d_call: .
cdr3_nt: TGTGCCAGCATTACGGACAGGGTCGAGCAGTACTTC; cdr3_aa: CASITDRVEQYF; j_call: TRBJ2-7; clone_size: .; v_call: TRBV6-1; d_call: TRBD1
cdr3_nt: TGTGCCAGCAGCTTGAACAGGAACTATGGCTACACCTTC; cdr3_aa: CASSLNRNYGYTF; j_call: TRBJ1-2; clone_size: .; v_call: TRBV5-4; d_call: .
cdr3_nt: TGTGCCAGCAGCGCCCCCCCCGGGACAGCGAAAAACTATGGCTACGCCTTC; cdr3_aa: CASSAPPGTAKNYGYAF; j_call: TRBJ1-2; clone_size: .; v_call: TRBV9; d_call: TRBD1
cdr3_nt: TGTGCCAGTAGTACGGTACAGGGGGTAAGGGAGCAGTACTTC; cdr3_aa: CASSTVQGVREQYF; j_call: TRBJ2-5; clone_size: .; v_call: TRBV19; d_call: TRBD1
cdr3_nt: TGTGCCTGGGCCTCCTTTCCGGGCTCCTACGAGCAGTACTTC; cdr3_aa: CAWASFPGSYEQYF; j_call: TRBJ2-7; clone_size: .; v_call: TRBV30; d_call: .
cdr3_nt: TGTGCCAGCAGTACCCGACAGGGGGGTCGCCGAACCCAAGAGACCCAGTACTTC; cdr3_aa: CASSTRQGGRRTQETQYF; j_call: TRBJ2-5; clone_size: .; v_call: TRBV27; d_call: TRBD1
cdr3_nt: TGTGCCATCACCAGGGACAGGACCTCTGGGGCCAACGTCCTGACTTTC; cdr3_aa: CAITRDRTSGANVLTF; j_call: TRBJ2-6; clone_size: .; v_call: TRBV10-3; d_call: TRBD1
cdr3_nt: TGTGCCAGCTCACCTAAGTCAGGGGAAGCGAACACTGAAGCTTTCTTT; cdr3_aa: CASSPKSGEANTEAFF; j_call: TRBJ1-1; clone_size: .; v_call: TRBV18; d_call: .
cdr3_nt: TGTGCCAGCAGCTTAGGGCCTAGCGGGAGGAGGTACAATGAGCAGTTCTTC; cdr3_aa: CASSLGPSGRRYNEQFF; j_call: TRBJ2-1; clone_size: .; v_call: TRBV13; d_call: TRBD2